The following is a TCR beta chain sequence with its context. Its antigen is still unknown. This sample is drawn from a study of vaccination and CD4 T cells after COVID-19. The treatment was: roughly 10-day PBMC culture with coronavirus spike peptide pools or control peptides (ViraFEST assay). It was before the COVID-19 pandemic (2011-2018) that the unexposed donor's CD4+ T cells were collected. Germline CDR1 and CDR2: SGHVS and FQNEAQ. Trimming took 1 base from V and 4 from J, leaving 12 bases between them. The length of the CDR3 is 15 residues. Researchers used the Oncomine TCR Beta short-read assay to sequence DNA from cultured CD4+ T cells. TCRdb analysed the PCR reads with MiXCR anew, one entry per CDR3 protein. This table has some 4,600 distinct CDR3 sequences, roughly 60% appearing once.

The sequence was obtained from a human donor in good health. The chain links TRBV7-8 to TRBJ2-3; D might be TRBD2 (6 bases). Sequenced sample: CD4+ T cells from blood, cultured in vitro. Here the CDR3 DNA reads TGTGCCAGCAGCTTAGGCGGGGTAAGATCAGATACGCAGTATTTT. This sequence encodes CASSLGGVRSDTQYF.